Each of the 10 T cell receptor beta chains below was sequenced from the same sample in a study of cytomegalovirus exposure and HLA in healthy donors. Both 60 Vbeta primers and 13 Jbeta primers went into the PCR. Sequenced by immunoSEQ multiplex PCR; TCRdb stores in-frame clones only, minus some. The profile shows approximately 160,000 clones, approximately 82% of them singletons. The sequenced material came from PBMCs. The receptors shown here come from a male donor in good health and CMV-seronegative.

The V and J genes are TRBV30 and TRBJ1-1; no clear D. This CDR3 spans 11 amino acids. Germline V gene lookup returns CDR1 GTSNPN and CDR2 SVGIG (reference sequence). Trimming pared 8 bases from V and 5 bases from J, leaving 12 bases between. CDR3 in DNA: TGTGCCCTCGAGGGAGGGACTGAAGCTTTCTTT. It specifies CALEGGTEAFF.

This clone has only a few counts. The chain recombines TRBV2 with TRBJ2-4, with 10 bases that match TRBD1. The CDR3 has 15 residues. Germline CDR1 and CDR2: SNHLY and FYNNEI. V gave up 3 bases and J gave up 2 bases; unmatched junction bases: 1. CDR3 residues: CASSDDRGPKNIQYF. CDR3 in DNA: TGTGCCAGCAGTGACGACAGGGGGCCCAAAAACATTCAGTACTTC.

V usage is TRBV19 and J usage is TRBJ1-5, with TRBD1 as a possible D gene (5 bases). The CDR3 extends over 14 amino acids. V was clipped by 5 bases and J by 3 bases, with 11 bases between them. CDR1 is LNHDA, CDR2 SQIVND, per germline (reference sequence). This CDR3 reads CASSQGRVNQPQHF. The CDR3 region has the DNA TGTGCCAGTAGTCAGGGTAGGGTCAATCAGCCCCAGCATTTT.

This chain uses TRBV28 with TRBJ2-5; 7 bases line up with TRBD1. Per germline, CDR1 MDHEN and CDR2 SYDVKM. This CDR3 has 17 residues. Losses at the gene ends were 6 bases for V and 0 bases for J; bases not matched to a gene: 13. Here the CDR3 reads CASRRGLTGNHQETQYF. In nucleotides, the CDR3 is TGTGCCAGCAGGAGGGGCCTGACAGGGAACCACCAAGAGACCCAGTACTTC.

This clone was seen only once. The chain joins TRBV5-1 to TRBJ2-3; D may be TRBD1 (6 bases). Trimming stripped 3 bases from V and 4 bases from J, with 9 bases between. Looked up from germline, CDR1 is SGHRS and CDR2 is YFSETQ. The CDR3 totals 13 residues. CDR3 in DNA: TGCGCCAGCAGCTCACAGGGATCAGATACGCAGTATTTT. Protein sequence: CASSSQGSDTQYF.

The chain couples TRBV7-2 to TRBJ2-1; 7 bases fit TRBD2. The V and J ends lost 6 bases and 8 bases, in that order; junction bases with no gene match: 13. Germline CDR1 is SGHTA and CDR2 is FQGNSA. The CDR3 loop spans 15 amino acids. CDR3 residues: CASRGGAGSGYEQFF. For the CDR3, the DNA is TGTGCCAGCAGGGGTGGAGCGGGGTCGGGCTATGAGCAGTTCTTC.

The V call is TRBV10-2, the J call TRBJ2-1; 7 bases are a match to TRBD1. In germline, CDR1 is WSHSY, CDR2 SAAADI. Germline trimming cut 3 bases from V and 2 bases from J; bases unmatched to any gene: 7. The CDR3 length is 16 residues. The CDR3 here is CASSDPTGVTYNEQFF. The DNA of the CDR3 is TGCGCCAGCAGTGATCCTACAGGGGTCACCTACAATGAGCAGTTCTTC.

The chain is built from TRBV28 and TRBJ2-7; 13 bases line up with TRBD2. The CDR3 is 15 amino acids. The V gene's germline CDR1 is MDHEN and CDR2 SYDVKM. V shed 5 bases and J 2 bases; nucleotides not matched to a gene: 3. DNA of the CDR3: TGTGCCAGCAGTGGGGGGACTAGCGGGGCCTACGAGCAGTACTTC. Its translation is CASSGGTSGAYEQYF.

The V call is TRBV4-1, the J call TRBJ1-1; 10 nucleotides match TRBD1. The J segment lost 11 bases and the V segment lost 5 bases, leaving 11 bases of the junction unmatched. The germline V gene encodes CDR1 MGHRA and CDR2 YSYEKL. The CDR3 sequence is 14 residues long. In DNA, the CDR3 is TGCGCCAGCAGCGGACCCGGACAGGGGGGCGAGGCTTTCTTT. Its translation: CASSGPGQGGEAFF.

J is TRBJ1-2 and V is TRBV5-1, with D possibly matching TRBD1 (6 bases). Trimming left V 2 bases short and J 5 bases short, with 16 bases between. From germline, CDR1 is SGHRS and CDR2 YFSETQ. The CDR3 sequence is 15 residues long. Written as DNA, the CDR3 is TGCGCCAGCAGCTTAGATTTCCAGGGGATTTATGGCTACACCTTC. It is translated as CASSLDFQGIYGYTF.